The 26 T cell receptor beta chains in this list originate from one sample, sequenced in a study of blood T cell repertoires in COVID-19. TCRdb keeps only in-frame clones here, not all; method: immunoSEQ multiplex PCR. Of hundreds of thousands of clones listed, about 84% are singletons. The sample comprised PBMCs or T cells enriched from blood (not recorded which). These receptors came from a middle-aged woman with acute COVID-19.

This chain uses TRBV5-6 with TRBJ2-7; 7 bases are shared with TRBD2. There are 15 residues in the CDR3. The V gene's germline CDR1 is SGHDT and CDR2 YYEEEE. Germline trimming cut 0 bases from V and 2 bases from J; bases unmatched to any gene: 5. In DNA, the CDR3 is TGTGCCAGCAGCTTGGGGGGACTACCACCCTACGAGCAGTACTTC. Amino acid sequence: CASSLGGLPPYEQYF.

This clone was observed once. This rearrangement joins TRBV9 to TRBJ1-4, with TRBD1 matching over 7 bases. This CDR3 is built from 14 residues. CDR1 is SGDLS, CDR2 YYNGEE, per germline. Trimming removed 2 bases from V and 5 bases from J; junction bases left unmatched: 3. The CDR3 region has the DNA TGTGCCAGCAGCGTTACAGGGGCCAATGAAAAACTGTTTTTT. This codes for CASSVTGANEKLFF. The full variable domain, in which reference TRBV9 and TRBJ1-4 provide the parts outside the CDR3, is DSGVTQTPKHLITATGQRVTLRCSPRSGDLSVYWYQQSLDQGLQFLIQYYNGEERAKGNILERFSAQQFPDLHSELNLSSLELGDSALYFCASSVTGANEKLFFGSGTQLSVL.

V usage is TRBV4-1 and J usage is TRBJ1-2; 8 nucleotides agree with TRBD1. The CDR3 has 14 residues. Germline CDR1 MGHRA, CDR2 YSYEKL. The ends lost 3 bases at V and 8 bases at J; junction bases unmatched: 8. CDR3 sequence (DNA): TGCGCCAGCAGCCATGGACAGGGTTTGCGGGGCTACACCTTC. Translation gives CASSHGQGLRGYTF.

V usage is TRBV2 and J usage is TRBJ1-5; perhaps TRBD1 as D (5 bases). Germline V gene sequence: CDR1 SNHLY, CDR2 FYNNEI. V was clipped by 2 bases and J by 5 bases, with 13 bases between them. The CDR3 runs 15 residues. The CDR3 is CASSERTGPDQPQHF. The CDR3 DNA is TGTGCCAGCAGTGAAAGAACAGGCCCAGATCAGCCCCAGCATTTT. Filled out from reference TRBV2 and TRBJ1-5, the complete variable domain reads EPEVTQTPSHQVTQMGQEVILRCVPISNHLYFYWYRQILGQKVEFLVSFYNNEISEKSEIFDDQFSVERPDGSNFTLKIRSTKLEDSAMYFCASSERTGPDQPQHFGDGTRLSIL.

The CDR3 DNA follows: TGTGCCACCAGTGATTCCCGGGAGGACACTGAAGCTTTCTTT. Protein sequence: CATSDSREDTEAFF. The genes are TRBV24-1 and TRBJ1-1; D call uncertain. Germline V gene sequence: CDR1 KGHDR, CDR2 SFDVKD. V lost 2 bases, J lost 3 bases, and 9 bases lay in between. The CDR3 covers 14 residues.

This chain joins TRBV2 and TRBJ1-6; TRBD1 agrees at 7 bases. Per the germline V gene, CDR1 is SNHLY and CDR2 is FYNNEI. There are 15 residues in the CDR3. The junction had 6 bases not matched to a gene; V was cut back by 0 bases and J by 10 bases. The CDR3 DNA reads as TGTGCCAGCAGTGAAGCGCGAGGGGGCGGGTCACCCCTCCACTTT. Translated: CASSEARGGGSPLHF.

There are a few counts of this clone. The chain links TRBV7-2 to TRBJ1-1; possible D gene TRBD1, 6 bases. V was clipped by 5 bases and J by 1 base, with 17 bases between them. The CDR3 length is 16 residues. CDR1 is SGHTA and CDR2 is FQGNSA in the germline V gene. The CDR3 DNA reads as TGTGCCAGCAGCCGGTGGGCCGGGACACCGAACACTGAAGCTTTCTTT. Its protein is CASSRWAGTPNTEAFF.

This clone came up a few times. V and J are TRBV11-1 and TRBJ1-2; the D gene is possibly TRBD1 (5 bases). The CDR3 length is 12 residues. Germline V gives CDR1 SGHAT, CDR2 FQDESV (reference sequence). V shed 0 bases and J shed 7 bases, with 6 bases lying between them. CDR3 loop: CASSLAGGGYTF. In DNA, the CDR3 is TGTGCCAGCAGCTTAGCCGGGGGTGGCTACACCTTC.

This chain joins TRBV6-2 or TRBV6-3 and TRBJ1-2, with D uncertain. The CDR3 is 17 amino acids. V dropped 0 bases and J dropped 4 bases, with 18 bases sitting between them. The germline V gene has CDR1 MNHEY and CDR2 SVGEGT. CDR3 residues: CASSYSGHLKGSYGYTF. For the CDR3, the DNA is TGTGCCAGCAGTTACTCCGGTCATTTGAAAGGGAGCTATGGCTACACCTTC.

The J gene is TRBJ1-1, the V gene TRBV7-9, with 8 bases identical to TRBD1. The germline CDR1 and CDR2 sequences are SEHNR and FQNEAQ (reference sequence). The CDR3 covers 14 residues. Trimming removed 5 bases from V and 4 bases from J; junction bases left unmatched: 6. The CDR3: CASSLDRGSTEAFF. CDR3 in DNA: TGTGCCAGCAGCCTCGACAGGGGATCCACTGAAGCTTTCTTT.

The rearrangement links TRBV19 to TRBJ1-5; TRBD1 agrees at 9 bases. CDR1 is LNHDA and CDR2 is SQIVND in the germline V gene (reference sequence). The J segment lost 4 bases and the V segment lost 7 bases, leaving 5 bases of the junction unmatched. This CDR3 region has 14 residues. CDR3 loop: CASTRDRVNQPQHF. In DNA, the CDR3 is TGTGCCAGTACCCGGGACAGGGTAAATCAGCCCCAGCATTTT.

V gene TRBV11-3 combines with J gene TRBJ2-5; D might be TRBD1 (6 bases). The ends were cut back, 3 bases at V and 4 bases at J, with 12 bases in the middle. CDR3 length equals 14 residues. Germline V gene data show CDR1 as SGHNT and CDR2 as YENEEA. CDR3 in DNA: TGTGCCAGCAGCTTGCAGGGGTCTGGAGAGACCCAGTACTTC. It yields the protein CASSLQGSGETQYF.

In nucleotides, the CDR3 is TGTGCCATCAGTATGGGGGGGCTGGAGAATTCACCCCTCCACTTT. Amino acids: CAISMGGLENSPLHF. The V gene is TRBV10-3, the J gene TRBJ1-6; weak D call: TRBD1 (6 bases). The CDR3 totals 15 residues. Trimming removed 5 bases from V and 7 bases from J, with 15 bases in between. In germline, CDR1 is ENHRY, CDR2 SYGVKD.

There are a few counts of this clone. The J gene is TRBJ1-1, the V gene TRBV11-1; D uncertain. Trimming took off 2 bases at V and 4 bases at J, with 14 bases between the two ends. The CDR3 spans 15 residues. Germline V lookup: CDR1 SGHAT, CDR2 FQDESV (reference sequence). Written as DNA, the CDR3 is TGTGCCAGCAGCTTAAGTAGTACAGTGCGCACTGAAGCTTTCTTT. Translation gives CASSLSSTVRTEAFF.

By sample fraction, this clone is medium-sized. The rearrangement links TRBV7-3 to TRBJ2-7, with D maybe TRBD1 (5 bases). The CDR3 length is 15 residues. Looked up from germline, CDR1 is SGHTA and CDR2 is FQGTGA. Trimming stripped 5 bases from V and 3 bases from J, with 17 bases between. CDR3 coding DNA: TGTGCCAGCAGCCTCGACTGGGGCATCAGCTACGAGCAGTACTTC. It yields the protein CASSLDWGISYEQYF. Full variable domain (remainder filled in from reference TRBV7-3 and TRBJ2-7): GAGVSQTPSNKVTEKGKYVELRCDPISGHTALYWYRQSLGQGPEFLIYFQGTGAADDSGLPNDRFFAVRPEGSVSTLKIQRTERGDSAVYLCASSLDWGISYEQYFGPGTRLTVT.

V and J are TRBV6-1 and TRBJ2-2; no clear D. V was pared by 2 bases and J by 4 bases, with 20 bases between. The CDR3 runs 18 residues. In germline, CDR1 is MNHNS, CDR2 SASEGT. The CDR3 sequence is CASSESSRPLLGTGELFF. Here the CDR3 DNA reads TGTGCCAGCAGTGAAAGCAGCAGGCCCCTGTTGGGCACCGGGGAGCTGTTTTTT.

V gene TRBV7-9 combines with J gene TRBJ2-3, with D possibly being TRBD2 (6 bases). The V gene lost 3 bases and the J gene lost 6 bases, with 13 bases spanning the gap. The CDR3 has 14 amino acids. CDR1 and CDR2 from the germline V gene are SEHNR and FQNEAQ (reference sequence). CDR3 amino acids: CASSLRGSSDTQYF. The CDR3, as DNA: TGTGCCAGCAGCTTGCGGGGCTCCTCGGATACGCAGTATTTT.

This chain uses TRBV4-2 with TRBJ1-2, with 11 bases that match TRBD1. Germline V gene lookup returns CDR1 LGHNA and CDR2 YNFKEQ. The CDR3 runs 15 residues. V lost 1 base to trimming and J lost 4 bases; unmatched junction nucleotides: 2. The CDR3 is CASSQAGQGVYGYTF. The CDR3 DNA reads as TGTGCCAGCAGCCAAGCGGGACAGGGGGTCTATGGCTACACCTTC.

This rearrangement joins TRBV5-1 to TRBJ2-6, with D perhaps TRBD1 (6 bases). The CDR3 has 17 amino acids. V was shortened by 4 bases and J by 0 bases, with 14 bases between the two germline ends. Looked up from germline, CDR1 is SGHRS and CDR2 is YFSETQ. CDR3 loop: CASSQGHSTSGANVLTF. The CDR3 nucleotides are TGCGCCAGCAGCCAGGGACATTCGACCTCTGGGGCCAACGTCCTGACTTTC.

The rearrangement links TRBV4-1 to TRBJ1-5; 7 positions match TRBD1. Trimming at V came to 5 bases and at J to 3 bases, leaving 7 bases not matched to a gene. The CDR3 covers 15 residues. Germline CDR1 and CDR2: MGHRA and YSYEKL. In nucleotides, the CDR3 is TGCGCCAGCAGCTCCACAGGGGACAACAATCAGCCCCAGCATTTT. Its translation is CASSSTGDNNQPQHF.

The V gene is TRBV11-2, the J gene TRBJ2-1; TRBD1 matches 9 bases. The length of the CDR3 is 15 residues. V gave up 5 bases and J gave up 5 bases; unmatched junction bases: 7. Germline V gene data show CDR1 as SGHAT and CDR2 as FQNNGV. Written as DNA, the CDR3 is TGTGCCAGCAGCCTCGGGACAGGGCCAAACAATGAGCAGTTCTTC. Protein sequence: CASSLGTGPNNEQFF.

There are a few counts of this clone. The genes are TRBV27 and TRBJ1-5; the match to TRBD1 covers 11 bases. Germline loops: CDR1 MNHEY, CDR2 SMNVEV (reference sequence). With 5 bases clipped from V and 1 base from J, the junction kept 7 bases outside the gene matches. The CDR3 length is 17 residues. CDR3 region: CASSDRTGGESNQPQHF. CDR3 bases: TGTGCCAGCAGTGACCGGACAGGGGGCGAAAGCAATCAGCCCCAGCATTTT.

The rearrangement joins TRBV7-8 to TRBJ2-7, with D perhaps TRBD2 (7 bases). Germline-derived CDR1 and CDR2 are SGHVS and FQNEAQ. The CDR3 loop spans 15 amino acids. The V and J ends lost 2 bases and 3 bases respectively, with 14 bases between them. The CDR3: CASSLRGGRGYEQYF. CDR3 bases: TGTGCCAGCAGCTTAAGGGGGGGTAGGGGCTACGAGCAGTACTTC.

The chain employs TRBV7-8 and TRBJ2-3; a weak D match, TRBD1 (6 bases). Trimming left V 5 bases short and J 2 bases short, with 11 bases between. There are 14 residues in the CDR3. The germline V gene has CDR1 SGHVS and CDR2 FQNEAQ. CDR3 nucleotides: TGTGCCAGCAGCGCTGGACAGATCACAGATACGCAGTATTTT. Translated, it gives CASSAGQITDTQYF.

The chain carries TRBV12-3 or TRBV12-4 and TRBJ2-2; D perhaps matches TRBD2 (5 bases). CDR3 length: 12 amino acids. V was pared by 11 bases and J by 1 base, with 8 bases between. CDR3 amino acids: CAGAGNTGELFF. The CDR3 DNA reads TGTGCCGGCGCGGGGAACACCGGGGAGCTGTTTTTT.

V usage is TRBV7-3 and J usage is TRBJ2-2, with 10 bases fitting TRBD2. The length of the CDR3 is 16 residues. Germline CDR1 is SGHTA and CDR2 is FQGTGA. V lost 6 bases to trimming and J lost 2 bases; unmatched junction nucleotides: 6. CDR3 DNA sequence: TGTGCCAGCAGTTCTAGCGGGGGCCTCAACACCGGGGAGCTGTTTTTT. It is translated as CASSSSGGLNTGELFF.